This TCR beta chain was sequenced in a study of T-cell memory formation after mild COVID-19. Study in general: TCR clusters were largely donor specific. The study, taken as a whole, reports: Pre-infection memory carried some responding clones, suggesting that cross-reactive memory joined.

Constant-segment primers served in 5'RACE that generated TCR alpha and TCR beta cDNA libraries bearing sample barcodes and UMIs. TCRdb reprocessed the 5' RACE reads via MiXCR and lists one record per CDR3 protein. The data show hundreds of thousands of distinct CDR3 sequences, approximately 27% seen once. On this clonotype itself: Its target is not known.

V gave up 5 bases and J gave up 2 bases, with 9 bases separating them. The CDR3 is made up of 13 amino acids. Sequenced: PBMCs or a T cell subset sorted from them (not recorded which). This TCR came from an adult woman who had mild COVID-19 (a few samples of this study predate the infection). Cell type and time point are not known. The chain is built from TRBV12-3 or TRBV12-4 and TRBJ2-5; D uncertain. The CDR3 DNA reads as TGTGCCAGCAGTGGTTGGCCGCAAGAGACCCAGTACTTC. Its protein is CASSGWPQETQYF.